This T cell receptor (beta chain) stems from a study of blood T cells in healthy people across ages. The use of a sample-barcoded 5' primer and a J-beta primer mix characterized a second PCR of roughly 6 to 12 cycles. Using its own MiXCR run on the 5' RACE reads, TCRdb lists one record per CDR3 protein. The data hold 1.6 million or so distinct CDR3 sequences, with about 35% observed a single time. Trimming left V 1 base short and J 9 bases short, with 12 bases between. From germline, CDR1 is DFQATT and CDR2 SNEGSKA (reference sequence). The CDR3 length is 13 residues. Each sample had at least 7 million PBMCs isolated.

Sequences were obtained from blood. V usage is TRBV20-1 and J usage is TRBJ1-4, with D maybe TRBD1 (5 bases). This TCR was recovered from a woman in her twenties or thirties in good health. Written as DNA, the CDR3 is TGCAGTGCTAGAGTCGAGACAGCAAAAAAACTGTTTTTT. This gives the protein CSARVETAKKLFF.